This T cell receptor beta chain was sequenced for a study of blood T cell repertoires in COVID-19 (TCRdb year 2020). Context from the whole study: Samples from collaborators originated in the United States, Italy and Spain and spanned both the acute and convalescent phases of COVID-19. The material from the prospective study consisted of cDNA or gDNA derived from T cells, B-cell-depleted T cells, or PBMCs. The dataset comprised deeply sampled blood TCRbeta repertoires from subjects exposed to, actively infected with, or recovered from COVID-19. The repertoires were made available in a free public database intended to serve as a resource for research on the immune response to SARS-CoV-2. The samples were drawn from the first 160 participants of the ongoing ImmuneRACE study and from under 1,500 subjects provided by 6 global collaborators. Sample metadata almost always included a de-identified subject ID, COVID-19 status, age in years and sex. Where available, HLA class I and class II types were taken from metadata supplied by the sample provider and were not determined by assay-based typing.

Each collaborating institution followed its own protocols to collect whole blood in K2EDTA tubes. For TCRbeta analysis, collaborator samples were shipped as frozen whole blood, as isolated PBMCs, or as DNA extracted from either sample type. Broad study findings and their caveats: Clinical and demographic metadata were provided uncurated, with the amount varying by source and participant.

TCRbeta CDR3 regions were amplified from genomic DNA by means of the immunoSEQ Assay, a bias-controlled multiplex PCR. Per the source publication's procedure: Nucleated cell counts per sample were estimated from amplification of reference gene primers within the assay. Sequence reads were collapsed and filtered to measure the absolute abundance of every unique TCRbeta CDR3 rearrangement. Productive Simpson clonality was computed per sample as the square root of Simpson's diversity index over productive rearrangements. Entries here come from immuneACCESS through TCRdb and include only in-frame sequences with V and J called. Some clones fail to appear in such tables; in the studies checked, an unresolved V gene covers under half of the shortfall, and the cause of the remainder is unknown. V and J calls plus clone size are reproduced from that table; the DNA served to infer D and trimming. Counted in this sample were 80,000 to 95,000 clones; around 84% of them appeared once. Jointly, the top ten make up over 35% of the sample.

The germline V gene encodes CDR1 SQVTM and CDR2 ANQGSEA. From its cysteine to its phenylalanine, the CDR3 spans 14 amino acids. Kept here is only the CDR3 DNA, which spans 42 bases and is read in frame from base 1. Trimming accounts for 6 bases at V and 7 bases at J, while the number of junction bases matched to no gene is 11. About this clone itself: There is no known antigen for this receptor. The input lacks base qualities; no much larger clone sits a single base away.

The chain is made from TRBV29-1 and TRBJ1-4; TRBD1 lines up with 7 middle nucleotides. This receptor was obtained from a man at least 80 years old with acute or convalescent COVID-19. Sequencing used peripheral blood. The sequenced DNA: TGCAGCGTCATGACAGGGCAAGCGGTTGAAAAACTGTTTTTT. Translated, it reads CSVMTGQAVEKLFF.